The rows below give T cell receptor beta chains drawn from one sample of a study of T cell responses to AZD1222 COVID-19 vaccine. Assay: immunoSEQ multiplex PCR; the TCRdb copy retains only in-frame clones and omits some. The sample comprises 100,000 or so clones, about 88% of which are singletons, and 4.5% to 6% rests with the top ten. The specimen was peripheral blood, collected on day 0 of AZD1222 vaccination. The source of these receptors is an adult in good health. Each CDR3 is given with its conserved first and last residue. Each record gives: J gene, clone size, D gene, V gene, CDR3 DNA, CDR3 protein. D genes are given only for firm matches. Clone sizes are given selectively: once, few, many, or a class where the clone is expanded.

TRBJ1-5,.,.,TRBV27,TGTGCCAGCAGTTTACCAAATCAGCCCCAGCATTTT,CASSLPNQPQHF
TRBJ2-5,.,.,TRBV7-9,TGTGCCAGCAGCCGCGGTGTGGTCTATGAGCGCGGACAAGAGACCCAGTACTTC,CASSRGVVYERGQETQYF
TRBJ1-6,.,.,TRBV21-1,TGTGCCAGCAGCAAAACAACAGAACCCAATTCACCCCTCCACTTT,CASSKTTEPNSPLHF
TRBJ1-5,.,TRBD1,TRBV7-9,TGTGCCAGCAGCTGGGGACAGGGCGGCAATCAGCCCCAGCATTTT,CASSWGQGGNQPQHF
TRBJ2-5,.,.,TRBV19,TGTGCCAGTAGTGGATCTTCAGGGGAGACCCAGTACTTC,CASSGSSGETQYF
TRBJ1-2,.,.,TRBV27,TGTGCCAGCAGTTTAAGTTCTACGAGGCTGTCCTATGGCTACACCTTC,CASSLSSTRLSYGYTF
TRBJ2-2,.,.,TRBV7-2,TGTGCCAGCAGACGGGTTTGGGACGCCGGGGAGCTGTTTTTT,CASRRVWDAGELFF
TRBJ2-7,.,.,TRBV7-8,TGTGCCAGCAGCTTAGCACTGGCAGGGGTCTCCTACGAGCAGTACTTC,CASSLALAGVSYEQYF
TRBJ1-1,.,.,TRBV18,TGTGCCAGCTCACCGTCTGGGAACACTGAAGCTTTCTTT,CASSPSGNTEAFF
TRBJ2-7,.,TRBD2,TRBV19,TGTGCCAGTAGTACCCCTAGGAGCGGGGGAAACTACGAGCAGTACTTC,CASSTPRSGGNYEQYF
TRBJ2-7,.,TRBD2,TRBV18,TGTGCCAGCTCACCACCGGGACTAGCTTACGAGCAGTACTTC,CASSPPGLAYEQYF
TRBJ2-7,.,.,TRBV5-1,TGCGCCAGCAGCTTAGACCGAGCCTACGAGCAGTACTTC,CASSLDRAYEQYF
TRBJ1-2,.,.,TRBV28,TGTGCCGGCAGCTTAACAGGGAGGGGCTACACCTTC,CAGSLTGRGYTF
TRBJ2-4,.,TRBD1,TRBV11-3,TGTGCCAGCAGCCCGATTAGGGATTGGACAGGGTCCAAAAACATTCAGTACTTC,CASSPIRDWTGSKNIQYF
TRBJ1-6,once,.,TRBV7-2,TGTGCCAGCAGCTTAGTGGCGGTTCGTAATTCACCCCTCCACTTT,CASSLVAVRNSPLHF
TRBJ1-1,.,.,TRBV9,TGTGCCAGCAGCGTAGGAGGGGAGGACGAAGCTTTCTTT,CASSVGGEDEAFF
TRBJ2-6,few,.,TRBV6-2/TRBV6-3,TGTGCCAGCAGTGGGGGGTCTGGGGCCAACGTCCTGACTTTC,CASSGGSGANVLTF
TRBJ1-2,.,.,TRBV2,TGTGCCAGCAGCCCGACAACAAACTATGGCTACACCTTC,CASSPTTNYGYTF
TRBJ1-6,once,.,TRBV19,TGTGCCACCGGACCGGAATCACCCCTCCACTTT,CATGPESPLHF
TRBJ1-5,.,TRBD1,TRBV28,TGTGCCAGCAGGGGGACAGCTTATAGCAATCAGCCCCAGCATTTT,CASRGTAYSNQPQHF
TRBJ2-1,.,TRBD1,TRBV7-3,TGTGCCAGCAGCCCACAGGGACAGGACGTGGGGATAGGGCAGTTCTTC,CASSPQGQDVGIGQFF
TRBJ2-5,.,TRBD2,TRBV28,TGTGCCAGCAGGTGGACTAGCGGGGATCCGGGGACCCAGTACTTC,CASRWTSGDPGTQYF
TRBJ1-4,.,TRBD1,TRBV6-5,TGTGCCAGCAGTTTTGAACACACAGGGGTTAAGGAAAAACTGTTTTTT,CASSFEHTGVKEKLFF
TRBJ1-1,.,.,TRBV23-1,TGCGCCAGCGGACGAACCACCAACACTGAAGCTTTCTTT,CASGRTTNTEAFF
TRBJ2-1,.,.,TRBV29-1,TGCAGCGTTGAACATAAGGGCTACAATGAGCAGTTCTTC,CSVEHKGYNEQFF
TRBJ2-1,.,.,TRBV27,TGTGCCAGCAGTTTATTCTCCTACAATGAGCAGTTCTTC,CASSLFSYNEQFF
TRBJ2-3,medium-sized,.,TRBV28,TGTGCCAGCAGTCCCAACTCCTTAGATACGCAGTATTTT,CASSPNSLDTQYF
TRBJ1-1,.,.,TRBV6-5,TGTGCCAGCAGTTACTCGACGGCGAACACTGAAGCTTTCTTT,CASSYSTANTEAFF
TRBJ2-7,.,TRBD2,TRBV28,TGTGCCAGCAGCTCGAGCGGGAGCGGGACCTACGAGCAGTACTTC,CASSSSGSGTYEQYF
TRBJ2-2,.,.,TRBV7-3,TGTGCCAGCAGCTTGACTAACACCGGGGAGCTGTTTTTT,CASSLTNTGELFF
TRBJ2-6,.,.,TRBV7-2,TGTGCCAGCAGCCCCCAGAGCTCTGGGGCCAACGTCCTGACTTTC,CASSPQSSGANVLTF
TRBJ2-2,.,.,TRBV4-1,TGCGCCAGCAGCCCTCCAGGGCGCGCGAACACCGGGGAGCTGTTTTTT,CASSPPGRANTGELFF
TRBJ2-7,.,.,TRBV29-1,TGCAGCGTTACCCTGGGGGCGCAGGAGCAGTACTTC,CSVTLGAQEQYF
TRBJ2-3,.,.,TRBV5-5,TGTGCCAGCAGTCACAGGGATGCAGATACGCAGTATTTT,CASSHRDADTQYF
TRBJ1-1,once,.,TRBV10-2,TGCGCCAGCAGACAGGGACACACTGAAGCTTTCTTT,CASRQGHTEAFF
TRBJ1-4,.,.,TRBV9,TGTGCCAGCAGCGAAACCGGACGGAATAATGAAAAACTGTTTTTT,CASSETGRNNEKLFF
TRBJ1-2,.,.,TRBV18,TGTGCCAGCTCAGCGGGAGTGGGGGCGCCTAGCTATGGCTACACCTTC,CASSAGVGAPSYGYTF
TRBJ1-4,.,.,TRBV5-4,TGTGCCAGCAGCTTGGGGCAGGGTTTCGAAAAACTGTTTTTT,CASSLGQGFEKLFF
TRBJ1-5,.,TRBD1,TRBV19,TGTGCCAGTAGTCGGACAGGGGGCAACAATCAGCCCCAGCATTTT,CASSRTGGNNQPQHF
TRBJ2-3,.,TRBD2,TRBV3-1/TRBV3-2,TGTGCCAGCAGCCATCGTCGGACTAGCGGGGGACGACGCACAGATACGCAGTATTTT,CASSHRRTSGGRRTDTQYF
TRBJ2-7,.,.,TRBV21-1,TGTGCCAGCAGTCTCAGGGACAACCCCTACGAGCAGTACTTC,CASSLRDNPYEQYF
TRBJ1-2,.,.,TRBV7-2,TGTGCCAGCAGCTTAGTGGGCGACAAATTCTATGGCTACACCTTC,CASSLVGDKFYGYTF
TRBJ2-5,.,TRBD2,TRBV2,TGTGCCAGCAGGACTGAGGAACTAGCGGGAGGAGGTCCCCAAGAGACCCAGTACTTC,CASRTEELAGGGPQETQYF
TRBJ2-1,.,.,TRBV19,TGTGCCAGTAGTATAGGGCTAGCACAGAGCTCCTACAATGAGCAGTTCTTC,CASSIGLAQSSYNEQFF
TRBJ2-2,once,TRBD2,TRBV18,TGTGCCAGCTCACTGCGGGGGGACGCCGGGGAGCTGTTTTTT,CASSLRGDAGELFF
TRBJ2-1,.,.,TRBV5-1,TGCGCCAGCAGCGAGACATATTTCTACAATGAGCAGTTCTTC,CASSETYFYNEQFF
TRBJ2-2,once,.,TRBV5-4,TGTGCCAGCAGCCCCGCGGGTGAAGGGAAAGCCGGGGAGCTGTTTTTT,CASSPAGEGKAGELFF
TRBJ2-2,.,.,TRBV28,TGTGCCAGCAGTTTTATCGGCACCGGGGAGCTGTTTTTT,CASSFIGTGELFF
TRBJ1-4,once,.,TRBV2,TGTGCCAGCAGGACGGACAATGAAAAACTGTTTTTT,CASRTDNEKLFF
TRBJ2-7,few,TRBD1,TRBV10-3,TGTGCCATCAGTGAGTCGGGACAGGGTGCCCACGAGCAGTACTTC,CAISESGQGAHEQYF
TRBJ1-4,.,.,TRBV5-4,TGTGCCAGCAGCTCCCCACTTGGGAATAATGAAAAACTGTTTTTT,CASSSPLGNNEKLFF
TRBJ2-7,.,TRBD1,TRBV18,TGTGCCAGCTCACCAGACAGGGTTACCTACGAGCAGTACTTC,CASSPDRVTYEQYF
TRBJ1-2,.,TRBD1,TRBV29-1,TGCAGCGTTGAAGAAGGGGGACAGGCAAACTATGGCTACACCTTC,CSVEEGGQANYGYTF